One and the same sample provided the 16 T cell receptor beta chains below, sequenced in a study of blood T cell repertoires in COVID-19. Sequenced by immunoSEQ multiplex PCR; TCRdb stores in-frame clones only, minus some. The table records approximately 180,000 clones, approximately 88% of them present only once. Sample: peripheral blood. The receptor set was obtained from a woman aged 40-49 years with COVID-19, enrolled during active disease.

This CDR3 is CASSPGTVNEKLFF. DNA of the CDR3: TGCGCCAGCAGCCCCGGGACAGTTAATGAAAAACTGTTTTTT. V usage is TRBV5-1 and J usage is TRBJ1-4; 7 bases match TRBD1. Germline V gives CDR1 SGHRS, CDR2 YFSETQ. The CDR3 spans 14 residues. Trimming at V came to 4 bases and at J to 4 bases, leaving 4 bases not matched to a gene. Drawing the rest from reference TRBV5-1 and TRBJ1-4, the complete variable domain is KAGVTQTPRYLIKTRGQQVTLSCSPISGHRSVSWYQQTPGQGLQFLFEYFSETQRNKGNFPGRFSGRQFSNSRSEMNVSTLELGDSALYLCASSPGTVNEKLFFGSGTQLSVL.

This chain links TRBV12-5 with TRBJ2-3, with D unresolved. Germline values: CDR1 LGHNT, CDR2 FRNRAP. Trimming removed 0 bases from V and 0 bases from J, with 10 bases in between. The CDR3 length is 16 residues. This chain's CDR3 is CASGLVQLPSTDTQYF. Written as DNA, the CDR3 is TGTGCTAGTGGTTTGGTTCAGTTGCCTAGCACAGATACGCAGTATTTT.

Here the CDR3 DNA reads TGTGCCAGCAGTCCTTTTAGCGAGGAGACCCAGTACTTC. This gives the protein CASSPFSEETQYF. The chain links TRBV25-1 to TRBJ2-5; a weak D match, TRBD2 (5 bases). Trimming stripped 5 bases from V and 5 bases from J, with 12 bases between. CDR3 size: 13 residues. CDR1 and CDR2 from the germline V gene are MGHDK and SYGVNS.

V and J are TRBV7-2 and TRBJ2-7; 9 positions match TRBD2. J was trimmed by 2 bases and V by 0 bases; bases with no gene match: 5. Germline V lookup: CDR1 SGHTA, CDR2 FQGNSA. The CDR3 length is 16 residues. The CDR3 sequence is CASSLASGSSPYEQYF. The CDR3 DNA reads TGTGCCAGCAGCTTAGCTAGCGGGAGTAGTCCCTACGAGCAGTACTTC.

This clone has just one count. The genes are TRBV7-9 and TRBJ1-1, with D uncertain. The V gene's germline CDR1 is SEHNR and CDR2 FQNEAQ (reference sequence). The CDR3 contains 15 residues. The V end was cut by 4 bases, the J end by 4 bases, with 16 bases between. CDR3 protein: CASSSPEGALTEAFF. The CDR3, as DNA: TGTGCCAGCAGCTCCCCCGAGGGAGCCCTCACTGAAGCTTTCTTT.

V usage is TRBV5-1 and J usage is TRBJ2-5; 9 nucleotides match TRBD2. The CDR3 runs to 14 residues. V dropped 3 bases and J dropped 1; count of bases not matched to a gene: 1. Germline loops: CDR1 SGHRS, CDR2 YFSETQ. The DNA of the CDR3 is TGCGCCAGCAGCTGGACTAGCGCCCAAGAGACCCAGTACTTC. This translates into CASSWTSAQETQYF.

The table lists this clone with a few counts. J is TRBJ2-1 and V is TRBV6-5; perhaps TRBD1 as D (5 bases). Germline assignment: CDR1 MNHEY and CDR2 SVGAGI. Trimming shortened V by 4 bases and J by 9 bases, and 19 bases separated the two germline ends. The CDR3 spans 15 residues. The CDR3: CASSSPGHKGAEQFF. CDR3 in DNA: TGTGCCAGCAGTTCCCCAGGACACAAAGGGGCTGAGCAGTTCTTC.

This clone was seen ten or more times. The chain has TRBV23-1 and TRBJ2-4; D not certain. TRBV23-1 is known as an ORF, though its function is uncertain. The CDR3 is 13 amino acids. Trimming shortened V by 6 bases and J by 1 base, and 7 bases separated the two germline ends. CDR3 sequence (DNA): TGCGCCAGCAGGCACTTGGCCAAAAACATTCAGTACTTC. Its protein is CASRHLAKNIQYF.

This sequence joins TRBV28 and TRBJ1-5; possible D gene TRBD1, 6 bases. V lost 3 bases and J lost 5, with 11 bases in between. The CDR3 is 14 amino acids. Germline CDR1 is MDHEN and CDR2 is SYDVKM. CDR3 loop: CASSFRQGHQPQHF. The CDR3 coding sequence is TGTGCCAGCAGTTTCCGGCAGGGGCATCAGCCCCAGCATTTT.

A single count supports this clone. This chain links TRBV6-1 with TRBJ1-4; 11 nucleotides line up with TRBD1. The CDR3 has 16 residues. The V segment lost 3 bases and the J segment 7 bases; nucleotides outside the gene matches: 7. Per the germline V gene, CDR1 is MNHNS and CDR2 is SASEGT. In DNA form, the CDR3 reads TGTGCCAGCAGTGACCTTGTTGGACAGGGGGCTGAAAAACTGTTTTTT. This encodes CASSDLVGQGAEKLFF.

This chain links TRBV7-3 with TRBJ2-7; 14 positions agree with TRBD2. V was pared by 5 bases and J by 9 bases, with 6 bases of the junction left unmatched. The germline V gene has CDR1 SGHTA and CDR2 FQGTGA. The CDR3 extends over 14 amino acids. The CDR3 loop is CASSTGTSGSRQYF. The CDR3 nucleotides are TGTGCCAGCAGCACGGGGACTAGCGGGAGTCGGCAGTACTTC. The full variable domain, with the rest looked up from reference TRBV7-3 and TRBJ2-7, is GAGVSQTPSNKVTEKGKYVELRCDPISGHTALYWYRQSLGQGPEFLIYFQGTGAADDSGLPNDRFFAVRPEGSVSTLKIQRTERGDSAVYLCASSTGTSGSRQYFGPGTRLTVT.

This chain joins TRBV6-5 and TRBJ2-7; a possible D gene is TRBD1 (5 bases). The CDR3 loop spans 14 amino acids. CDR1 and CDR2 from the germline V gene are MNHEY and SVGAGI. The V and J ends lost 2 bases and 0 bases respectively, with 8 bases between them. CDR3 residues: CASSYDQGSYEQYF. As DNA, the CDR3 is TGTGCCAGCAGTTACGACCAGGGCTCCTACGAGCAGTACTTC.

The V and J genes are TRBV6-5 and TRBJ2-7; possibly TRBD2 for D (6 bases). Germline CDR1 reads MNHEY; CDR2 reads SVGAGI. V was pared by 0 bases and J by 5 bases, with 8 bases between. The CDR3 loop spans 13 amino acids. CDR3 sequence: CASSYSTSNEQYF. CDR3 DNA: TGTGCCAGCAGTTACTCAACTAGCAACGAGCAGTACTTC.

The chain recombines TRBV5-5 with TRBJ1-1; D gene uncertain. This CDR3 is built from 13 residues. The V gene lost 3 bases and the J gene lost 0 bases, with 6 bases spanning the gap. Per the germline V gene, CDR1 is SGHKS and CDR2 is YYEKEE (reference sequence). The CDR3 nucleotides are TGTGCCAGCAGCTGGGCCATGAACACTGAAGCTTTCTTT. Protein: CASSWAMNTEAFF. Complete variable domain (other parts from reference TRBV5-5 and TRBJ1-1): DAGVTQSPTHLIKTRGQQVTLRCSPISGHKSVSWYQQVLGQGPQFIFQYYEKEERGRGNFPDRFSARQFPNYSSELNVNALLLGDSALYLCASSWAMNTEAFFGQGTRLTVV.

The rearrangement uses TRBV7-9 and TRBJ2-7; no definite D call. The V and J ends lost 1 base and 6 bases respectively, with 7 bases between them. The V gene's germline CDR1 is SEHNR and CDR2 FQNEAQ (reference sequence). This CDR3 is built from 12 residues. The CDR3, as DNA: TGTGCCAGCAGCTTAGAGCTCTCCGAGCAGTACTTC. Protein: CASSLELSEQYF. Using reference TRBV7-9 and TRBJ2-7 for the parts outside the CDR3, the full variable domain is DTGVSQNPRHKITKRGQNVTFRCDPISEHNRLYWYRQTLGQGPEFLTYFQNEAQLEKSRLLSDRFSAERPKGSFSTLEIQRTEQGDSAMYLCASSLELSEQYFGPGTRLTVT.

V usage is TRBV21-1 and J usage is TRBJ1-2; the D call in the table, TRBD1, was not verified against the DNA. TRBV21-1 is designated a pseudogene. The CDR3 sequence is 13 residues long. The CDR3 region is CASSKATGYGYTF. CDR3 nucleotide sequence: TGTGCCAGCAGCAAAGCAACAGGGTATGGCTACACCTTC.